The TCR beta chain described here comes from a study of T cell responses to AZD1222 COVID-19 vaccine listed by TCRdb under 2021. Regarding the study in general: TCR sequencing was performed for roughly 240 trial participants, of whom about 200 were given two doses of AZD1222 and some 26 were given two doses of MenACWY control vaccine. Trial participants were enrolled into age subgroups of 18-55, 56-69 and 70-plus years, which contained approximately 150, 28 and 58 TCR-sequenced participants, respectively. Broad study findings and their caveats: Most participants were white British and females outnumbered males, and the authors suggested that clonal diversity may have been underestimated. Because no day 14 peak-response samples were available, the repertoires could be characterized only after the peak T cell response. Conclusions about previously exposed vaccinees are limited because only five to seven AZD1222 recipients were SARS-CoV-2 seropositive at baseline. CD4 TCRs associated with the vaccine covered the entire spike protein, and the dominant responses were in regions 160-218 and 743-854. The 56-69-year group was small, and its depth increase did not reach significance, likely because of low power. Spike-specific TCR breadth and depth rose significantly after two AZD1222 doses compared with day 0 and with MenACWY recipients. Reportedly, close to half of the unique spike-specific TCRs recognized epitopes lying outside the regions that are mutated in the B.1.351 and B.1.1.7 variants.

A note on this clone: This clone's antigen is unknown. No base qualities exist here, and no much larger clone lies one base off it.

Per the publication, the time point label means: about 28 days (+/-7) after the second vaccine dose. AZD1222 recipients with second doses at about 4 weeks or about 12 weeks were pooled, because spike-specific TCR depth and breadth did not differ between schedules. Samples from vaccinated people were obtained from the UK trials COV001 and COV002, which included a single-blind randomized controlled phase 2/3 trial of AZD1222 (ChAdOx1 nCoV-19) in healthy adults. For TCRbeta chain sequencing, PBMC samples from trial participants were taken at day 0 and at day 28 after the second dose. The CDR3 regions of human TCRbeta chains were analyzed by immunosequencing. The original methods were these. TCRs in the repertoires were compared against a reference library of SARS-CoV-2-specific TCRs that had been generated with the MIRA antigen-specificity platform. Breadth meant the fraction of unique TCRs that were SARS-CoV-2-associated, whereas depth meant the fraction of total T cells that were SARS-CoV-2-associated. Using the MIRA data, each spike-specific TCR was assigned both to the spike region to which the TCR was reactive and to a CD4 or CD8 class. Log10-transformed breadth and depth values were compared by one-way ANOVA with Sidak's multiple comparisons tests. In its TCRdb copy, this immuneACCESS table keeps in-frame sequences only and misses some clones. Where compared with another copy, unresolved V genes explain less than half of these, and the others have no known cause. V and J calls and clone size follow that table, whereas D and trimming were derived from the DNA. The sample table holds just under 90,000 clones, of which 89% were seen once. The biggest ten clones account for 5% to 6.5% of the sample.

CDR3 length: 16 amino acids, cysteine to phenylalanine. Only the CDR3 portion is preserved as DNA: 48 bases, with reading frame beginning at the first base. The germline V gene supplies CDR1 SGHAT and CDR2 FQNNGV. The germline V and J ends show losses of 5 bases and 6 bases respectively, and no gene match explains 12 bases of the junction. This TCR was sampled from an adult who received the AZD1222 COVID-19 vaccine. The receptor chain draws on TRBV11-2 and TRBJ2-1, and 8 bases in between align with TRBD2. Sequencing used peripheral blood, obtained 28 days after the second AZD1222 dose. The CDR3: CASSPLAGGIGNEQFF. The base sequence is TGTGCCAGCAGCCCGCTCGCGGGAGGAATCGGCAATGAGCAGTTCTTC.